Below, one T cell receptor beta chain is given with its context. Antigen unknown. The sample originates from a study of beta chain features in type 1 diabetes. The authors sorted CD4+ naive, central memory, regulatory and stem cell-like memory cells via CD45RO/CCR7/CD25/CD127/CD95/CD27. Every isolated RNA sample was fully reverse transcribed, so sequencing captured expressed TCRB transcripts. Repertoires were generated with immunoSEQ multiplex PCR, while TCRdb's copy carries only in-frame clones and drops some. This sample has around 130,000 clones; less than 20% occur once, and the top ten carry 2% to 2.5%. Study observations and caveats: Compared with healthy donors, patients appeared to share more similar naive, central memory and regulatory TCRB repertoires. TCRB CDR3s from Type 1 diabetes patients were moderately but significantly shorter in all four CD4+ subsets.

Trimming took 5 bases from V and 4 from J, leaving 11 bases between them. CDR1 is GTSNPN, CDR2 SVGIG, per germline (reference sequence). The CDR3 length is 12 residues. The source is a young man with type 1 diabetes. The specimen sequenced was central memory CD4+ T cells from blood. V usage is TRBV30 and J usage is TRBJ2-5; no definite D call. CDR3 protein: CAWGPGSETQYF. In nucleotides, the CDR3 is TGTGCCTGGGGCCCGGGCTCAGAGACCCAGTACTTC. Full variable domain (missing parts from reference TRBV30 and TRBJ2-5): SQTIHQWPATLVQPVGSPLSLECTVEGTSNPNLYWYRQAAGRGLQLLFYSVGIGQISSEVPQNLSASRPQDRQFILSSKKLLLSDSGFYLCAWGPGSETQYFGPGTRLLVL.